Included here is one T cell receptor (beta chain) sequence, with context. No antigen is known for it. Thawed PBMCs were FACS-sorted into unstimulated CD4+CD25+CD127- regulatory T cells, CD4+CD25- non-regulatory cells, CD4 and CD8 cells. The data stem from a study of Tregs in tolerant kidney transplant recipients. Study outcomes and limitations: Findings come from small patient numbers and require larger validation. Biological reproducibility was not directly addressed, but technical replication error appeared minimal. Activated donor B cell expansion appeared to reveal the most relevant donor-specific TCRbeta repertoire.

TCRdb's table, derived via immunoSEQ multiplex PCR, lists solely in-frame clones and lacks some. Found here are about 240,000 clones, 84% of them singletons; the top ten hold 0.64%. Germline CDR1 reads SGHRS; CDR2 reads YFSETQ. V was trimmed by 4 bases and J by 5 bases, leaving 18 bases between them. This CDR3 spans 15 amino acids. This chain joins TRBV5-1 and TRBJ2-5; a weak D match, TRBD2 (5 bases). The source material was CD4+ T cells from blood. This TCR derives from a human donor in good health. The CDR3 sequence: CASSKLASQRETQYF. DNA of the CDR3: TGCGCCAGCAGCAAATTAGCGAGTCAGCGGGAGACCCAGTACTTC. Looking up the rest from reference TRBV5-1 and TRBJ2-5 gives the full variable domain: KAGVTQTPRYLIKTRGQQVTLSCSPISGHRSVSWYQQTPGQGLQFLFEYFSETQRNKGNFPGRFSGRQFSNSRSEMNVSTLELGDSALYLCASSKLASQRETQYFGPGTRLLVL.